Below, 25 T cell receptor beta chains from the same sample are listed, as sequenced in a study of T cell responses to AZD1222 COVID-19 vaccine. Clones were read by immunoSEQ multiplex PCR, and TCRdb kept only the in-frame ones, dropping some. This table holds approximately 88,000 clones, 70% to 90% found once. Specimen: peripheral blood, collected 28 days after the second AZD1222 dose. The receptors stem from an adult who received the AZD1222 COVID-19 vaccine.

The chain uses TRBV18 and TRBJ1-2, with D possibly matching TRBD1 (6 bases). Trimming shortened V by 6 bases and J by 6 bases, and 14 bases separated the two germline ends. CDR1 KGHSH and CDR2 LQKENI come from the germline V gene. This CDR3 is built from 13 residues. The CDR3 protein is CASSRDRPDGYTF. The CDR3 nucleotides read TGTGCCAGCTCCCGAGACAGGCCCGATGGCTACACCTTC.

The chain couples TRBV6-5 to TRBJ2-1, with 7 bases identical to TRBD1. Unmatched junction bases numbered 4, after V lost 5 bases and J lost 0 bases. The V gene's germline CDR1 is MNHEY and CDR2 SVGAGI. The CDR3 has 15 amino acids. CDR3 DNA: TGTGCCAGCAGTAAGGGGGCGAGCTCCTACAATGAGCAGTTCTTC. Translated: CASSKGASSYNEQFF.

This chain uses TRBV5-4 with TRBJ2-3; 7 nucleotides line up with TRBD2. Losses at the gene ends were 4 bases for V and 1 base for J; bases not matched to a gene: 6. Per the germline V gene, CDR1 is SGHNT and CDR2 is YYREEE (reference sequence). The CDR3 is 15 amino acids. The CDR3 bases are TGTGCCAGCAGCCCCGCTAGCGGACGCACAGATACGCAGTATTTT. It specifies CASSPASGRTDTQYF.

The chain couples TRBV7-9 to TRBJ1-3; D uncertain. CDR1 is SEHNR, CDR2 FQNEAQ, per germline (reference sequence). The germline V and J ends were trimmed by 3 bases and 7 bases, with 10 bases remaining between them. The CDR3 covers 13 residues. The CDR3 protein is CASSLGRANTIYF. CDR3 DNA sequence: TGTGCCAGCAGCTTGGGTCGGGCTAACACCATATATTTT.

The V call is TRBV12-3 or TRBV12-4, the J call TRBJ1-5; D perhaps matches TRBD1 (5 bases). Deletions cut 7 bases from V and 5 bases from J, with 12 bases between. This CDR3 contains 13 residues. The CDR3 region has the DNA TGTGCCAGCACCCTAACAGGAGATCAGCCCCAGCATTTT. Translated, it gives CASTLTGDQPQHF.

A single count supports this clone. The rearrangement uses TRBV30 and TRBJ2-3; D is possibly TRBD2 (6 bases). The CDR3 is made up of 14 amino acids. The V and J ends lost 0 bases and 2 bases respectively, with 9 bases between them. Germline V gene data show CDR1 as GTSNPN and CDR2 as SVGIG (reference sequence). CDR3 amino acids: CAWSVGGPTDTQYF. The CDR3 DNA is TGTGCCTGGAGTGTGGGGGGTCCCACAGATACGCAGTATTTT.

The rearrangement joins TRBV14 to TRBJ1-1; perhaps TRBD1 as D (5 bases). The V and J ends lost 0 bases and 0 bases respectively, with 8 bases between them. The germline V gene has CDR1 SGHDN and CDR2 FVKESK. CDR3 length equals 15 residues. The DNA of the CDR3 is TGTGCCAGCAGCCAAGACAGGGTTATGAACACTGAAGCTTTCTTT. Translation: CASSQDRVMNTEAFF.

The chain joins TRBV5-1 to TRBJ1-4; 10 nucleotides match TRBD1. Trimming at V came to 0 bases and at J to 8 bases, leaving 10 bases not matched to a gene. The CDR3 totals 17 residues. CDR1 is SGHRS, CDR2 YFSETQ, per germline. The CDR3 DNA reads TGCGCCAGCAGCTTGGCGGGGGTTGGGACAGGGGTCGAAAAACTGTTTTTT. Residues: CASSLAGVGTGVEKLFF.

The J gene is TRBJ1-2, the V gene TRBV18, with 9 bases aligning to TRBD1. The CDR3 is made up of 14 amino acids. V was clipped by 3 bases and J by 7 bases; unmatched bases: 6. Looked up from germline, CDR1 is KGHSH and CDR2 is LQKENI. The CDR3 loop reads CASSPGTGSGGYTF. The CDR3 coding sequence is TGTGCCAGCTCACCGGGGACAGGGAGTGGTGGCTACACCTTC. The full variable domain, in which reference TRBV18 and TRBJ1-2 provide the parts outside the CDR3, is NAGVMQNPRHLVRRRGQEARLRCSPMKGHSHVYWYRQLPEEGLKFMVYLQKENIIDESGMPKERFSAEFPKEGPSILRIQQVVRGDSAAYFCASSPGTGSGGYTFGSGTRLTVV.

The chain has TRBV5-4 and TRBJ2-5; D possibly matches TRBD1 or TRBD2 (5 bases each). This CDR3 comprises 15 residues. CDR1 and CDR2 (germline): SGHNT, YYREEE (reference sequence). V was shortened by 4 bases and J by 5 bases, with 18 bases between the two germline ends. The CDR3 sequence: CASSPPGTPRETQYF. In nucleotides, the CDR3 is TGTGCCAGCAGCCCCCCCGGGACCCCCCGCGAGACCCAGTACTTC.

The CDR3 DNA reads as TGTGCCAGCAGCCCGGGGGGGTACTATGGCTACACCTTC. Translation: CASSPGGYYGYTF. The chain joins TRBV12-3 or TRBV12-4 to TRBJ1-2, with D possibly TRBD1 on 5 matching bases. The CDR3 contains 13 residues. The V end lost 6 bases, the J end lost 3 bases, and 11 bases lay between the germline ends.

V usage is TRBV28 and J usage is TRBJ2-2; 7 nucleotides align to TRBD1. The CDR3 contains 16 residues. Germline loops: CDR1 MDHEN, CDR2 SYDVKM. Unmatched junction bases numbered 8, after V lost 7 bases and J lost 0 bases. The CDR3 sequence: CASTPRGQPNTGELFF. CDR3 DNA sequence: TGTGCCAGCACGCCGAGGGGGCAGCCGAACACCGGGGAGCTGTTTTTT.

The gene calls are TRBV7-2 and TRBJ2-5; TRBD2 matches at 13 bases. The CDR3 totals 17 residues. V gave up 6 bases and J gave up 9 bases; unmatched junction bases: 16. Germline values: CDR1 SGHTA, CDR2 FQGNSA. The CDR3 spells CASSLRARTSGGSAQYF. In nucleotides, the CDR3 is TGTGCCAGCAGTTTAAGGGCCCGGACTAGCGGGGGATCTGCCCAGTACTTC.

CDR3 region: CASSPGGGNTIYF. CDR3 coding DNA: TGCGCCAGCAGCCCTGGGGGTGGAAACACCATATATTTT. The rearrangement links TRBV10-2 to TRBJ1-3; tentative D call: TRBD1 (5 bases). V was clipped by 6 bases and J by 3 bases, with 9 bases between them. This CDR3 contains 13 residues. Germline values: CDR1 WSHSY, CDR2 SAAADI.

The rearrangement joins TRBV19 to TRBJ2-6, with D maybe TRBD2 (6 bases). CDR3 length: 17 residues. V was cut by 7 bases and J by 1 base, with 17 bases left in between. Germline V lookup: CDR1 LNHDA, CDR2 SQIVND (reference sequence). For the CDR3, the DNA is TGTGCCAGTAACTCATGGAGGGGAACTTCTGGGGCCAACGTCCTGACTTTC. This sequence encodes CASNSWRGTSGANVLTF. The complete variable domain, with remaining parts taken from reference TRBV19 and TRBJ2-6, reads DGGITQSPKYLFRKEGQNVTLSCEQNLNHDAMYWYRQDPGQGLRLIYYSQIVNDFQKGDIAEGYSVSREKKESFPLTVTSAQKNPTAFYLCASNSWRGTSGANVLTFGAGSRLTVL.

This clone has just one count. This chain uses TRBV2 with TRBJ2-5; D gene ambiguous. This CDR3 comprises 11 residues. Germline V gives CDR1 SNHLY, CDR2 FYNNEI. V lost 4 bases to trimming and J lost 7 bases, with 7 bases between them. CDR3 amino acids: CASSVGGTQYF. The CDR3 bases are TGTGCCAGCAGTGTGGGTGGGACCCAGTACTTC.

This clone has a single count. The chain couples TRBV3-1 (or the pseudogene TRBV3-2) to TRBJ1-1; TRBD1 aligns across 7 bases. With V trimmed by 3 bases and J by 8 bases, 3 bases remained unmatched. In germline, CDR1 is LGHDT, CDR2 YNNKEL (reference sequence). The CDR3 runs 12 residues. CDR3 sequence (DNA): TGTGCCAGCAGCCAGAGGGACAGAGAAGCTTTCTTT. As protein: CASSQRDREAFF.

This chain connects TRBV27 to TRBJ1-2, with TRBD1 matching 10 bases. The germline gives CDR1 MNHEY, CDR2 SMNVEV (reference sequence). J gave up 8 bases and V 5 bases, and 11 bases lay outside the gene matches. CDR3 length equals 15 residues. The CDR3 DNA reads as TGTGCCAGCAGTCCCACCGGGACAGGGGAGAGAGGCTACACCTTC. Protein: CASSPTGTGERGYTF.

This chain connects TRBV7-9 to TRBJ2-3; 7 nucleotides match TRBD2. V lost 5 bases and J lost 2; bases outside the gene matches: 7. There are 15 residues in the CDR3. Germline V gene data show CDR1 as SEHNR and CDR2 as FQNEAQ (reference sequence). CDR3 sequence: CASSPMGGFTDTQYF. The CDR3 nucleotides are TGTGCCAGCAGCCCTATGGGGGGGTTCACAGATACGCAGTATTTT.

J is TRBJ2-7 and V is TRBV6-1, with D uncertain. Trimming took 3 bases from V and 2 from J, leaving 8 bases between them. The germline CDR1 and CDR2 sequences are MNHNS and SASEGT. This CDR3 comprises 13 residues. CDR3 region: CASSESGTYEQYF. CDR3 coding DNA: TGTGCCAGCAGTGAGTCAGGAACCTACGAGCAGTACTTC.

CDR3 coding DNA: TGCAGCGCGTGGCTAGCGGGGAAAATCACAGATACGCAGTATTTT. Its translation: CSAWLAGKITDTQYF. This chain joins TRBV29-1 and TRBJ2-3, with 9 positions matching TRBD2. J lost 2 bases, V lost 7 bases, and 10 bases had no gene match. CDR1 and CDR2 from the germline V gene are SQVTM and ANQGSEA. CDR3 length: 15 residues.

The V gene is TRBV4-2, the J gene TRBJ2-2; D remains ambiguous. CDR3 length equals 15 residues. Per germline, CDR1 LGHNA and CDR2 YNFKEQ. V lost 0 bases and J lost 6, with 11 bases in between. The DNA of the CDR3 is TGTGCCAGCAGCCAAGATCCCGGCAGCGCCGGGGAGCTGTTTTTT. It translates to CASSQDPGSAGELFF.

The chain carries TRBV7-9 and TRBJ1-5; 9 positions match TRBD1. CDR1 and CDR2 (germline): SEHNR, FQNEAQ (reference sequence). V lost 5 bases to trimming and J lost 7 bases; unmatched junction nucleotides: 6. CDR3 length: 14 amino acids. The CDR3: CASSRTGGPQPQHF. The DNA of the CDR3 is TGTGCCAGCAGCCGTACAGGGGGCCCCCAGCCCCAGCATTTT.

The V gene is TRBV7-8, the J gene TRBJ1-4; 8 bases fit TRBD1. J lost 0 bases, V lost 5 bases, and 11 bases had no gene match. Germline V gene sequence: CDR1 SGHVS, CDR2 FQNEAQ. CDR3 length: 18 residues. CDR3 region: CASSRRTGFGATNEKLFF. The CDR3 DNA reads as TGTGCCAGCAGCCGACGGACAGGGTTTGGGGCAACTAATGAAAAACTGTTTTTT.

The J gene is TRBJ1-2, the V gene TRBV6-6, with D possibly TRBD1 on 5 matching bases. The germline V and J ends were trimmed by 2 bases and 5 bases, with 15 bases remaining between them. The CDR3 totals 15 residues. The germline V gene encodes CDR1 MNHNY and CDR2 SVGAGI (reference sequence). The CDR3 loop is CASSYGQGGPYGYTF. The CDR3 region has the DNA TGTGCCAGCAGTTACGGGCAGGGCGGTCCGTATGGCTACACCTTC.